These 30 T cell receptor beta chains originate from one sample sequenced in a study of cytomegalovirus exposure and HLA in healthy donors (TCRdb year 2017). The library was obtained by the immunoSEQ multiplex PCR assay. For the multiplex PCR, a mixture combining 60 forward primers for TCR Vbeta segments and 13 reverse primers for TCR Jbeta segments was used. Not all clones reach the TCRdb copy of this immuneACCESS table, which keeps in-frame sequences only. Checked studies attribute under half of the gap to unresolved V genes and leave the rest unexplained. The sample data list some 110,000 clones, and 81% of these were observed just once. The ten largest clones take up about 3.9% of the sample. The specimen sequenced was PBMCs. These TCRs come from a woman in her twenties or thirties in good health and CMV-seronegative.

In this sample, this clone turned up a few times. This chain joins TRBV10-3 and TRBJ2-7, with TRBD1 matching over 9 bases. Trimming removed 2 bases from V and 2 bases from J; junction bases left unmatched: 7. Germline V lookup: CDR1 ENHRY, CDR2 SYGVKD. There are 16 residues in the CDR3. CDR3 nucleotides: TGTGCCATCAGTGAGCCTGGACAGGGGCGCACCTACGAGCAGTACTTC. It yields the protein CAISEPGQGRTYEQYF.

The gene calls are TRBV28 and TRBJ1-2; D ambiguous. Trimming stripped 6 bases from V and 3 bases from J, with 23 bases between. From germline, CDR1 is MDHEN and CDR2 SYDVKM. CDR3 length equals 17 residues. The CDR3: CASREASGSQPHYGYTF. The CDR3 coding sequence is TGTGCCAGCAGGGAAGCCTCCGGGTCCCAGCCCCACTATGGCTACACCTTC.

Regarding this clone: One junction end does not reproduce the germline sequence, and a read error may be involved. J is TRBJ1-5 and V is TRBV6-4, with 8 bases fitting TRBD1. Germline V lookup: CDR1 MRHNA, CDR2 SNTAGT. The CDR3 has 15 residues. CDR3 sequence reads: CASSVRTGPNRPQHF. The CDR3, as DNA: TGTGCCAGCAGTGTTCGGACAGGGCCCAATCGGCCCCAGCATTTT.

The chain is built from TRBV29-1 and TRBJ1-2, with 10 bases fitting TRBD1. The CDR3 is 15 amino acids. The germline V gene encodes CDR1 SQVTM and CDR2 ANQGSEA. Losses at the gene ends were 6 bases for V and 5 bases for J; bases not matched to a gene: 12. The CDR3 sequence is CSVVLPGQGNYGYTF. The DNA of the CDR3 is TGCAGCGTCGTTCTTCCGGGACAGGGGAATTATGGCTACACCTTC.

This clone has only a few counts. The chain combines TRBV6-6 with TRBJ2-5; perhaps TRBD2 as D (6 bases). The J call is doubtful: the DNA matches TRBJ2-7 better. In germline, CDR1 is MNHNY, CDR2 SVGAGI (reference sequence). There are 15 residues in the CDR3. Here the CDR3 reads CASSSVEGGYYEQYF. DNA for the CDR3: TGTGCCAGCAGTTCGGTTGAGGGAGGATACTACGAGCAGTACTTC.

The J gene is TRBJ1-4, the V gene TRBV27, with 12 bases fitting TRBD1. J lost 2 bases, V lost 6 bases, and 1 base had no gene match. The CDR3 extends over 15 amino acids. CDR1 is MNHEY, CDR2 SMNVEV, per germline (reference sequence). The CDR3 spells CASRGQGATNEKLFF. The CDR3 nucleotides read TGTGCCAGCAGGGGACAGGGGGCGACTAATGAAAAACTGTTTTTT.

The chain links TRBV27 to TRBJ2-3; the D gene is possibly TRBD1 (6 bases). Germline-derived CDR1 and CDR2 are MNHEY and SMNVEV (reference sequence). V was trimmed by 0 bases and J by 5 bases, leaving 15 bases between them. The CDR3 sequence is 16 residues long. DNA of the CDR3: TGTGCCAGCAGTTTATCGGGGGCGAGAAAGGGAGATACGCAGTATTTT. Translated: CASSLSGARKGDTQYF.

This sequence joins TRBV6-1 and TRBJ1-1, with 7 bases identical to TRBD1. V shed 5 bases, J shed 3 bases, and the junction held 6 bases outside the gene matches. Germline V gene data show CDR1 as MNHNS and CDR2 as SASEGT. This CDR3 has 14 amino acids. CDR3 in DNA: TGTGCCAGCAGTTGGGACAGATTAGACACTGAAGCTTTCTTT. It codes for CASSWDRLDTEAFF.

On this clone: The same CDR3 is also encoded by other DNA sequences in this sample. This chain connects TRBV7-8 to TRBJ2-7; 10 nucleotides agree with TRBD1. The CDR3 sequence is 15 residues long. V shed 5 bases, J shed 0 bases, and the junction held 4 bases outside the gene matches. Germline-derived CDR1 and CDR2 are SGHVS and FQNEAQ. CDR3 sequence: CASSPGQGPSYEQYF. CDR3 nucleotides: TGTGCCAGCAGCCCGGGACAGGGGCCCTCCTACGAGCAGTACTTC. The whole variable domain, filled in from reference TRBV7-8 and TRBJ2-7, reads GAGVSQSPRYKVAKRGQDVALRCDPISGHVSLFWYQQALGQGPEFLTYFQNEAQLDKSGLPSDRFFAERPEGSVSTLKIQRTQQEDSAVYLCASSPGQGPSYEQYFGPGTRLTVT.

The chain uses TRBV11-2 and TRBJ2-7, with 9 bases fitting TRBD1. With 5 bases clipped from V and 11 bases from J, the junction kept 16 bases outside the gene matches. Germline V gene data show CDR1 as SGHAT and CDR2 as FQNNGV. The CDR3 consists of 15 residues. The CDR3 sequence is CASSLTTGGAGGEYF. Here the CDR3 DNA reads TGTGCCAGCAGCCTAACTACAGGGGGCGCAGGGGGGGAGTACTTC.

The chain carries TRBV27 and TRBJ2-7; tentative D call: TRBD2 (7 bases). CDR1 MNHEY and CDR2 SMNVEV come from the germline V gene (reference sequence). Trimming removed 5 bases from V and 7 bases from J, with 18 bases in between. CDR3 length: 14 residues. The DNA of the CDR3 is TGTGCCAGCAGTACCCTGGGGGGGGCGGGTGAGCAGTACTTC. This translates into CASSTLGGAGEQYF.

CDR3: CASSLGAGRTGELFF. The CDR3 DNA reads TGCGCCAGCAGCTTGGGAGCGGGAAGGACCGGGGAGCTGTTTTTT. The rearrangement uses TRBV5-1 and TRBJ2-2; 7 positions agree with TRBD2. The V and J ends lost 0 bases and 5 bases, in that order; junction bases with no gene match: 4. CDR1 SGHRS and CDR2 YFSETQ come from the germline V gene. CDR3 length: 15 residues.

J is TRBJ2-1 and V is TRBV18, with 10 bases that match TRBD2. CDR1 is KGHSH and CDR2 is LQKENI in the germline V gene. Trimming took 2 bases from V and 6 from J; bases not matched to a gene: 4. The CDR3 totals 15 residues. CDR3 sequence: CASSPTLAGANEQFF. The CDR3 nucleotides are TGTGCCAGCTCACCAACCCTAGCGGGAGCCAATGAGCAGTTCTTC.

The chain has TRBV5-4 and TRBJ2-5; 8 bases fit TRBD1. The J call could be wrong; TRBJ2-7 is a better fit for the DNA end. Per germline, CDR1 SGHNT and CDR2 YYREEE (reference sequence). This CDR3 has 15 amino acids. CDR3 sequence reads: CASSSGQGAFYEQYF. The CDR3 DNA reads TGTGCCAGCAGCTCTGGACAGGGCGCCTTCTACGAGCAGTACTTC.

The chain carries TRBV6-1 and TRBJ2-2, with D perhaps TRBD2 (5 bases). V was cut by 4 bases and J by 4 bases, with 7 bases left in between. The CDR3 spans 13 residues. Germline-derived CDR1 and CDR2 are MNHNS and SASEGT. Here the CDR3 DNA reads TGTGCCAGCAGTGTGGCGGGCACCGGGGAGCTGTTTTTT. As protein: CASSVAGTGELFF.

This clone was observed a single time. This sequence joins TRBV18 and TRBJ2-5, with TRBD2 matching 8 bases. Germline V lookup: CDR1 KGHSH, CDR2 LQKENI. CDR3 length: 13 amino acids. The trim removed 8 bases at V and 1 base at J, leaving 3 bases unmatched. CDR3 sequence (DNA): TGTGCCAGCCGACGGGAGGGCCAAGAGACCCAGTACTTC. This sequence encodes CASRREGQETQYF.

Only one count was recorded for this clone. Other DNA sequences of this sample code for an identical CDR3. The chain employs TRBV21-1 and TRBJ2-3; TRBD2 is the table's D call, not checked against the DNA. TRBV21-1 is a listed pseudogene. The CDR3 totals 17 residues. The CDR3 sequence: CASSKAVGGSGTDTQYF. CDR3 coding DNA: TGTGCCAGCAGCAAAGCAGTCGGCGGGAGTGGTACGGATACGCAGTATTTT.

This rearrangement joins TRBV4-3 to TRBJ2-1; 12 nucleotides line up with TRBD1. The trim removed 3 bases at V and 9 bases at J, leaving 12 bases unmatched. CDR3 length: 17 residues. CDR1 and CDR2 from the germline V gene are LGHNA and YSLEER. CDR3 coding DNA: TGCGCCAGCAGCCACGGTTACCGGGACAGGGGGCAGGGTGAGCAGTTCTTC. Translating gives CASSHGYRDRGQGEQFF.

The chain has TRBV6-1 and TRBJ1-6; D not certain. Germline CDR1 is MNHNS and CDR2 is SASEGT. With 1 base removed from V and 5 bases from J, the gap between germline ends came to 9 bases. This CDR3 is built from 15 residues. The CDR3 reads CASSEGHLNNSPLHF. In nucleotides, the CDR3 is TGTGCCAGCAGTGAAGGACACCTGAATAATTCACCCCTCCACTTT.

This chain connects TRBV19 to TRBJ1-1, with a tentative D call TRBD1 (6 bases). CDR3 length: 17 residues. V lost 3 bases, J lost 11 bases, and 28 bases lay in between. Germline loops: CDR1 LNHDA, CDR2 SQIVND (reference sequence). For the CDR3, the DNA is TGTGCCAGTAGTATTTACGGGGGGGCGCAATCCCCTTTTCCGGCTTTCTTT. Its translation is CASSIYGGAQSPFPAFF.

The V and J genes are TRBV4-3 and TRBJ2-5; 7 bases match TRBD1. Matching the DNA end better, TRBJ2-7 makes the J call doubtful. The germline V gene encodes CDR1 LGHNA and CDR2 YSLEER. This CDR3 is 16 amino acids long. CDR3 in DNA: TGCGCCAGCAGCCAAGATTCAGTGGCAGGGGGCTACGAGCAGTACTTC. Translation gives CASSQDSVAGGYEQYF.

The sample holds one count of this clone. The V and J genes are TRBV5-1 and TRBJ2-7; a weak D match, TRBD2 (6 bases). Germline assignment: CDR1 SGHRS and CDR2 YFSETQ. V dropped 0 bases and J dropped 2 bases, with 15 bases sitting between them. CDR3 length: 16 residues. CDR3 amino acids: CASSLEGYGSTYEQYF. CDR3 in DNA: TGCGCCAGCAGCTTGGAAGGGTACGGGAGTACCTACGAGCAGTACTTC.

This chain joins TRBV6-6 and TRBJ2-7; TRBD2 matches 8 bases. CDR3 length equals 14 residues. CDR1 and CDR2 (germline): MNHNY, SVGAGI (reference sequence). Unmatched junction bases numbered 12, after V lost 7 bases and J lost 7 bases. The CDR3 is CASNQRETPGEQYF. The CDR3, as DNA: TGTGCCAGCAATCAGCGGGAGACCCCGGGGGAGCAGTACTTC.

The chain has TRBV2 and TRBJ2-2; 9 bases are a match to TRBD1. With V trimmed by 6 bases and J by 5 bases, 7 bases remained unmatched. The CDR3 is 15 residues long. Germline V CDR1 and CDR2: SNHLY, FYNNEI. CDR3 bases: TGTGCCAGCAGCCCCGGGACAGGGAATACCGGGGAGCTGTTTTTT. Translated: CASSPGTGNTGELFF.

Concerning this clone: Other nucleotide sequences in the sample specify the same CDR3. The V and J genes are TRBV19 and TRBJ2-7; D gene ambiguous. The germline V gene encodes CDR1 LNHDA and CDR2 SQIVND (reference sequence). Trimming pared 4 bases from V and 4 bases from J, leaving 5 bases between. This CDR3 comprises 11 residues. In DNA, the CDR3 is TGTGCCAGTAGTACCGGTTACGAGCAGTACTTC. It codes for CASSTGYEQYF. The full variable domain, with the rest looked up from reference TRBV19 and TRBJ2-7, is DGGITQSPKYLFRKEGQNVTLSCEQNLNHDAMYWYRQDPGQGLRLIYYSQIVNDFQKGDIAEGYSVSREKKESFPLTVTSAQKNPTAFYLCASSTGYEQYFGPGTRLTVT.

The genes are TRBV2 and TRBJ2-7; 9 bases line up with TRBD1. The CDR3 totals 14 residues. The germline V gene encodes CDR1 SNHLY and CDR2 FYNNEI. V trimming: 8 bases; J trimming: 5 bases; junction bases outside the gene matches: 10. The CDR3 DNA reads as TGTGCCAGCCTTCAAAAAGGGACAGGGAACGAGCAGTACTTC. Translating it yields CASLQKGTGNEQYF.

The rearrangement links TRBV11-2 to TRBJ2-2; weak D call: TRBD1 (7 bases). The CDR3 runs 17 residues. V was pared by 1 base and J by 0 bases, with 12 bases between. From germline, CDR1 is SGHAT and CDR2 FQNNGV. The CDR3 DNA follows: TGTGCCAGCAGCTTAGGGGGCGGGACAGCGAACACCGGGGAGCTGTTTTTT. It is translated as CASSLGGGTANTGELFF.

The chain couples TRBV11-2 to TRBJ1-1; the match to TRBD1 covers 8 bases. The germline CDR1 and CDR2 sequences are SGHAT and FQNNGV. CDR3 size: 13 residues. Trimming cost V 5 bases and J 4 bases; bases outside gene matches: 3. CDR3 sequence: CASSLRGPTEAFF. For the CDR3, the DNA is TGTGCCAGCAGCCTCAGGGGGCCCACTGAAGCTTTCTTT.

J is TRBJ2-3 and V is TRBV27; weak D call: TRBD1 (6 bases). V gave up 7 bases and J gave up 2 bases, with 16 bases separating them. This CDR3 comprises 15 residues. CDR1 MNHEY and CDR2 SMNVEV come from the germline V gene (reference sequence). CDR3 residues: CASTHYRDNTDTQYF. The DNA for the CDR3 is TGTGCCAGCACCCATTACAGGGACAACACAGATACGCAGTATTTT.

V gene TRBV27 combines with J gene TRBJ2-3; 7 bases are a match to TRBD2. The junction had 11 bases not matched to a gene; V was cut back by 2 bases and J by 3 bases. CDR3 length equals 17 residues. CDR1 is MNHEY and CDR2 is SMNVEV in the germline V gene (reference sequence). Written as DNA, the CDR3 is TGTGCCAGCAGTTTAGGGGGGAGGGTAGGAAAGACAGATACGCAGTATTTT. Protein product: CASSLGGRVGKTDTQYF.